Shown below are 30 T cell receptor beta chains from a single sample sequenced in a study of T cell responses to AZD1222 COVID-19 vaccine. The method was immunoSEQ multiplex PCR; TCRdb's version includes in-frame clones alone and lacks a portion of them. This sample has some 150,000 clones, with around nine tenths found just once. This specimen was peripheral blood, taken on day 0 of AZD1222 vaccination. Receptors originate from an adult in good health.

The genes are TRBV5-4 and TRBJ1-4, with 8 bases that match TRBD1. V dropped 3 bases and J dropped 8; count of bases not matched to a gene: 9. This CDR3 is built from 15 residues. The V gene's germline CDR1 is SGHNT and CDR2 YYREEE (reference sequence). In nucleotides, the CDR3 is TGTGCCAGCAGCTCAGCCGGGACAGGTCGGGAAAAACTGTTTTTT. This translates into CASSSAGTGREKLFF.

This clone was observed once. CDR3 sequence: CASSLGWGADTQYF. The CDR3 region has the DNA TGTGCCAGCAGCTTAGGCTGGGGGGCCGATACGCAGTATTTT. This chain joins TRBV7-2 and TRBJ2-3, with D possibly being TRBD1 or TRBD2 (6 bases each). V was pared by 1 base and J by 6 bases, with 11 bases between. Germline CDR1 SGHTA, CDR2 FQGNSA. The CDR3 runs to 14 residues.

The chain couples TRBV7-3 to TRBJ1-1; a weak D match, TRBD1 (6 bases). V was trimmed by 1 base and J by 5 bases, leaving 17 bases between them. Germline V gives CDR1 SGHTA, CDR2 FQGTGA. CDR3 length: 16 residues. CDR3 nucleotide sequence: TGTGCCAGCAGCTTAAGGGCTAGGGGGGATAGTACTGAAGCTTTCTTT. Amino acids: CASSLRARGDSTEAFF.

CDR3 coding DNA: TGTGCCAGCACCCAAGGGGGGGCAAGTGGTTATGGCTACACCTTC. Amino acid sequence: CASTQGGASGYGYTF. The chain joins TRBV7-9 to TRBJ1-2; D may be TRBD1 (6 bases). The CDR3 loop spans 15 amino acids. The V gene's germline CDR1 is SEHNR and CDR2 FQNEAQ (reference sequence). Trimming removed 7 bases from V and 5 bases from J, with 20 bases in between.

The J gene is TRBJ2-7, the V gene TRBV12-3 or TRBV12-4, with D perhaps given as TRBD1 or TRBD2 (5 bases each). The CDR3 is 13 residues long. Between the trimmed V and J ends, which lost 9 bases and 1 base, there was a span of 13 bases. The CDR3 DNA reads as TGTGCCAGTACCCGGGGCGGTTCCTACGAGCAGTACTTC. Its protein is CASTRGGSYEQYF.

The chain employs TRBV7-8 and TRBJ2-3, with 7 bases that match TRBD2. The CDR3 is made up of 14 amino acids. The J segment lost 5 bases and the V segment lost 5 bases, leaving 7 bases of the junction unmatched. Germline loops: CDR1 SGHVS, CDR2 FQNEAQ. DNA for the CDR3: TGTGCCAGCAGCCCGGGACTATACGTAGATACGCAGTATTTT. Translation: CASSPGLYVDTQYF.

The chain joins TRBV11-2 to TRBJ1-3; TRBD1 might be the D (5 bases). The CDR3 totals 16 residues. Germline V CDR1 and CDR2: SGHAT, FQNNGV. Trimming stripped 5 bases from V and 3 bases from J, with 17 bases between. The CDR3 DNA reads TGTGCCAGCAGCCTAGTTGCCGGGGCAGGTGGAAACACCATATATTTT. Protein sequence: CASSLVAGAGGNTIYF.

V usage is TRBV18 and J usage is TRBJ2-3; 10 nucleotides agree with TRBD2. The CDR3 is 15 residues long. J gave up 3 bases and V 5 bases, and 5 bases lay outside the gene matches. Germline V CDR1 and CDR2: KGHSH, LQKENI. The CDR3 DNA reads as TGTGCCAGCTCATTTTATAGCGGGAGGACAGATACGCAGTATTTT. Translating gives CASSFYSGRTDTQYF. Looking up the rest from reference TRBV18 and TRBJ2-3 gives the full variable domain: NAGVMQNPRHLVRRRGQEARLRCSPMKGHSHVYWYRQLPEEGLKFMVYLQKENIIDESGMPKERFSAEFPKEGPSILRIQQVVRGDSAAYFCASSFYSGRTDTQYFGPGTRLTVL.

The V and J genes are TRBV11-3 and TRBJ2-7; D is uncertain. Germline V CDR1 and CDR2: SGHNT, YENEEA. Trimming cost V 7 bases and J 2 bases, with 18 bases left between them. The CDR3 is made up of 15 amino acids. CDR3: CASTQNLTDTYEQYF. Here the CDR3 DNA reads TGTGCCAGCACTCAAAACCTTACGGATACCTACGAGCAGTACTTC.

Turning to this clone: The identical CDR3 is also encoded by other nucleotide sequences in the sample. The chain carries TRBV28 and TRBJ2-5; 10 bases align to TRBD2. This CDR3 is built from 15 residues. The germline CDR1 and CDR2 sequences are MDHEN and SYDVKM. Losses at the gene ends were 2 bases for V and 2 bases for J; bases not matched to a gene: 2. CDR3 in amino acids: CASSLQREGQETQYF. The CDR3 DNA follows: TGTGCCAGCAGTTTACAGCGGGAGGGACAAGAGACCCAGTACTTC.

This clone came up once. J is TRBJ1-2 and V is TRBV18; the D gene is possibly TRBD1 (6 bases). The germline CDR1 and CDR2 sequences are KGHSH and LQKENI. The CDR3 sequence is 14 residues long. The V end was cut by 3 bases, the J end by 4 bases, with 12 bases between. The CDR3 coding sequence is TGTGCCAGCTCACCGGGACAAGAACGCTATGGCTACACCTTC. Translated, it gives CASSPGQERYGYTF.

The chain couples TRBV6-5 to TRBJ2-1, with D maybe TRBD2 (6 bases). Germline-derived CDR1 and CDR2 are MNHEY and SVGAGI. V lost 0 bases, J lost 10 bases, and 10 bases lay in between. This CDR3 has 13 amino acids. CDR3 sequence: CASSYSSSDEQFF. The DNA for the CDR3 is TGTGCCAGCAGTTACTCTTCTAGCGACGAGCAGTTCTTC.

The chain links TRBV29-1 to TRBJ2-3; no clear D gene. Germline loops: CDR1 SQVTM, CDR2 ANQGSEA. CDR3 length equals 11 residues. V lost 5 bases and J 4 bases, leaving 7 bases between the germline ends. Here the CDR3 reads CSVQNSDTQYF. CDR3 nucleotides: TGCAGCGTTCAAAATTCAGATACGCAGTATTTT.

Turning to this clone: Other DNA sequences in the same sample also yield this CDR3. The chain has TRBV9 and TRBJ2-5, with TRBD2 identical over 9 bases. This CDR3 is built from 15 residues. Germline V gene sequence: CDR1 SGDLS, CDR2 YYNGEE. The V gene end was trimmed by 0 bases and the J gene end by 5 bases; junction bases not matched to a gene: 5. This chain's CDR3 is CASSVGLAGTETQYF. The CDR3 DNA reads TGTGCCAGCAGCGTAGGGCTAGCGGGGACGGAGACCCAGTACTTC.

The rearrangement uses TRBV7-9 and TRBJ2-7; D tentatively reads TRBD1 or TRBD2 (7 bases each). V was pared by 4 bases and J by 1 base, with 17 bases between. The CDR3 has 16 residues. In germline, CDR1 is SEHNR, CDR2 FQNEAQ (reference sequence). The CDR3 region is CASSSYPRGGSYEQYF. The CDR3 DNA follows: TGTGCCAGCAGCTCTTATCCCAGGGGGGGTTCCTACGAGCAGTACTTC. Based on the CDR3 plus reference TRBV7-9 and TRBJ2-7, the full variable domain is DTGVSQNPRHKITKRGQNVTFRCDPISEHNRLYWYRQTLGQGPEFLTYFQNEAQLEKSRLLSDRFSAERPKGSFSTLEIQRTEQGDSAMYLCASSSYPRGGSYEQYFGPGTRLTVT.

The chain uses TRBV2 and TRBJ1-1, with D perhaps matching TRBD1 (6 bases). The germline gives CDR1 SNHLY, CDR2 FYNNEI. V shed 8 bases and J shed 1 base, with 20 bases lying between them. The CDR3 runs to 16 residues. The CDR3 sequence: CASVPSQGRRNTEAFF. The CDR3, as DNA: TGTGCCAGCGTCCCCTCCCAGGGGAGGAGGAACACTGAAGCTTTCTTT.

The chain recombines TRBV6-5 with TRBJ1-5; no clear D gene. CDR1 and CDR2 (germline): MNHEY, SVGAGI. V lost 6 bases and J 4 bases, leaving 7 bases between the germline ends. The CDR3 has 12 amino acids. CDR3 sequence (DNA): TGTGCCAGCAGGAAGCTTAATCAGCCCCAGCATTTT. It specifies CASRKLNQPQHF.

In DNA, the CDR3 is TGTGCCAGCAGCTTAGCGGGACTGGAGGAGACCCAGTACTTC. Amino acids: CASSLAGLEETQYF. This rearrangement joins TRBV7-9 to TRBJ2-5; possible D gene TRBD2, 6 bases. This CDR3 comprises 14 residues. Germline V CDR1 and CDR2: SEHNR, FQNEAQ (reference sequence). Trimming took 0 bases from V and 5 from J, leaving 10 bases between them.

The V and J genes are TRBV18 and TRBJ2-5; D may be TRBD1 or TRBD2 (5 bases each). V lost 3 bases and J 2 bases, leaving 16 bases between the germline ends. The CDR3 runs to 16 residues. Germline V gene data show CDR1 as KGHSH and CDR2 as LQKENI. CDR3 sequence: CASSPSGALSQETQYF. The CDR3 nucleotides are TGTGCCAGCTCACCCTCCGGGGCCCTAAGTCAAGAGACCCAGTACTTC.

The chain joins TRBV7-2 to TRBJ2-7; 8 nucleotides align to TRBD2. This CDR3 comprises 14 residues. Germline lookup yields CDR1 SGHTA and CDR2 FQGNSA. V shed 5 bases, J shed 3 bases, and the junction held 6 bases outside the gene matches. The CDR3, as DNA: TGTGCCAGCAGCCCGCGGGAGGTTGGCTACGAGCAGTACTTC. Translating gives CASSPREVGYEQYF.

The chain couples TRBV18 to TRBJ2-5, with 10 bases that match TRBD1. Germline loops: CDR1 KGHSH, CDR2 LQKENI. The CDR3 covers 16 residues. Trimming took 1 base from V and 2 from J; bases not matched to a gene: 4. The CDR3 DNA follows: TGTGCCAGCTCACCACTGGGGACAGGGGCACAAGAGACCCAGTACTTC. It yields the protein CASSPLGTGAQETQYF.

The chain has TRBV5-6 and TRBJ2-1; the D call may be TRBD1 or TRBD2 (5 bases each). The CDR3 loop spans 17 amino acids. Germline V gene data show CDR1 as SGHDT and CDR2 as YYEEEE. V dropped 4 bases and J dropped 0 bases, with 17 bases sitting between them. This CDR3 reads CASSAPGAQSSYNEQFF. CDR3 sequence (DNA): TGTGCCAGCAGCGCTCCCGGGGCACAGAGCTCCTACAATGAGCAGTTCTTC.

The CDR3 spells CASSFAGLPNSEQFF. CDR3 coding DNA: TGTGCCAGCAGTTTTGCGGGACTACCCAACTCTGAGCAGTTCTTC. The genes are TRBV28 and TRBJ2-1, with 7 bases lining up with TRBD2. CDR1 and CDR2 from the germline V gene are MDHEN and SYDVKM. The CDR3 is 15 residues long. Trimming took 3 bases from V and 9 from J; bases not matched to a gene: 11.

There are a few counts of this clone. The rearrangement uses TRBV11-2 and TRBJ1-2, with a weak D call TRBD1 (6 bases). Germline loops: CDR1 SGHAT, CDR2 FQNNGV. The ends were cut back, 1 base at V and 5 bases at J, with 14 bases in the middle. The CDR3 contains 15 residues. CDR3 in amino acids: CASSLVMTGSYGYTF. The CDR3 nucleotides read TGTGCCAGCAGCTTAGTTATGACAGGCTCTTATGGCTACACCTTC.

The chain has TRBV6-2 or TRBV6-3 and TRBJ2-1; the match to TRBD2 covers 11 bases. The CDR3 sequence is 17 residues long. Trimming removed 2 bases from V and 6 bases from J; junction bases left unmatched: 9. Germline CDR1 and CDR2: MNHEY and SVGEGT. The DNA for the CDR3 is TGTGCCAGCAGTTACCAAACTCGACTAGCGGGACGCAATGAGCAGTTCTTC. It yields the protein CASSYQTRLAGRNEQFF.

J is TRBJ1-5 and V is TRBV19, with 10 bases aligning to TRBD1. The CDR3 extends over 16 amino acids. Per germline, CDR1 LNHDA and CDR2 SQIVND (reference sequence). With 5 bases clipped from V and 4 bases from J, the junction kept 8 bases outside the gene matches. The CDR3 DNA reads as TGTGCCAGTAGTCCCCGGGACAGGGGATCGAATCAGCCCCAGCATTTT. As protein: CASSPRDRGSNQPQHF.

V usage is TRBV6-2 or TRBV6-3 and J usage is TRBJ1-2; D not resolved. CDR1 and CDR2 (germline): MNHEY, SVGEGT. The V end was cut by 6 bases, the J end by 5 bases, with 10 bases between. The CDR3 spans 12 residues. CDR3 DNA sequence: TGTGCCAGCAGCTCCCTCGGGTATGGCTACACCTTC. Translation: CASSSLGYGYTF.

This chain connects TRBV2 to TRBJ2-1; 9 positions match TRBD2. The germline gives CDR1 SNHLY, CDR2 FYNNEI. The CDR3 has 15 amino acids. V was clipped by 6 bases and J by 5 bases; unmatched bases: 8. DNA of the CDR3: TGTGCCAGCAGACATAGCGGGAGCTGGAACAATGAGCAGTTCTTC. Translating gives CASRHSGSWNNEQFF.

The chain carries TRBV25-1 and TRBJ2-3; 11 positions match TRBD2. CDR1 and CDR2 (germline): MGHDK, SYGVNS. J gave up 1 base and V 6 bases, and 3 bases lay outside the gene matches. The CDR3 runs 15 residues. The CDR3 here is CASRETSGGTDTQYF. The DNA for the CDR3 is TGTGCCAGCAGGGAGACTAGCGGGGGCACAGATACGCAGTATTTT.

The chain links TRBV28 to TRBJ2-7; unclear D gene. The CDR3 length is 13 residues. CDR1 MDHEN and CDR2 SYDVKM come from the germline V gene. Deletions cut 6 bases from V and 3 bases from J, with 12 bases between. CDR3 sequence: CASSQSTDYEQYF. CDR3 coding DNA: TGTGCCAGCAGCCAATCTACAGACTACGAGCAGTACTTC.